The 11 T cell receptor beta chains below all came from one sample that was sequenced in a study of shared clonotypes between healthy human individuals. Produced via immunoSEQ multiplex PCR; TCRdb's table is partial and in-frame only. The sample consists of roughly 500,000 clones, 90% to 97% of them appearing once. The sample consisted of naive CD4+ T cells sorted from blood. Subset in this sample: CD45RA+ positively selected. Receptor source: a woman in her twenties or thirties in good health.

The chain carries TRBV7-5 and TRBJ1-2; the DNA was not compared with TRBD1, the D call given in the table. TRBV7-5 is a listed pseudogene. The CDR3 contains 12 residues. CDR3 nucleotide sequence: TGTGTCAGAAGCTTAAACATGGGCGGCTACACCTTC. It encodes CVRSLNMGGYTF.

V gene TRBV28 combines with J gene TRBJ2-7, with 8 bases fitting TRBD2. CDR3 size: 15 residues. CDR1 is MDHEN, CDR2 SYDVKM, per germline. Losses at the gene ends were 1 base for V and 5 bases for J; bases not matched to a gene: 7. In DNA form, the CDR3 reads TGTGCCAGCAGTTTATACACCGGACTAGCTGACGAGCAGTACTTC. It translates to CASSLYTGLADEQYF.

V is TRBV10-1 and J is TRBJ2-7; possible D gene TRBD2, 6 bases. CDR1 WNHNN and CDR2 SYGVQD come from the germline V gene (reference sequence). The ends were cut back, 3 bases at V and 5 bases at J, with 14 bases in the middle. CDR3 length equals 14 residues. The CDR3 here is CASSDGGDRNEQYF. The CDR3 bases are TGCGCCAGCAGTGACGGCGGGGATCGGAACGAGCAGTACTTC.

This chain joins TRBV2 and TRBJ2-7, with D hard to call. The CDR3 is 13 residues long. V was clipped by 1 base and J by 6 bases, with 10 bases between them. Germline V gene lookup returns CDR1 SNHLY and CDR2 FYNNEI. In DNA form, the CDR3 reads TGTGCCAGCAGTGAAGTGGCAACCCTCGAGCAGTACTTC. Protein: CASSEVATLEQYF.

The V call is TRBV5-4, the J call TRBJ2-7, with D perhaps matching TRBD1 (5 bases). V was cut by 1 base and J by 0 bases, with 14 bases left in between. The germline gives CDR1 SGHNT, CDR2 YYREEE (reference sequence). This CDR3 has 16 residues. The CDR3 bases are TGTGCCAGCAGCTTGAATTCTGGGGCAATCTCCTACGAGCAGTACTTC. This codes for CASSLNSGAISYEQYF.

The chain is built from TRBV11-2 and TRBJ1-5; D is undetermined. The CDR3 spans 13 residues. Germline loops: CDR1 SGHAT, CDR2 FQNNGV. V was pared by 5 bases and J by 4 bases, with 9 bases between. CDR3 protein: CASSPGLNQPQHF. In DNA, the CDR3 is TGTGCCAGCAGCCCCGGGCTAAATCAGCCCCAGCATTTT.

CDR3 sequence: CASSPPRGAFF. The CDR3 bases are TGTGCCAGCAGCCCACCGAGGGGAGCTTTCTTT. J is TRBJ1-1 and V is TRBV11-2; D might be TRBD1 (5 bases). Germline V CDR1 and CDR2: SGHAT, FQNNGV. The CDR3 totals 11 residues. The V end lost 5 bases, the J end lost 10 bases, and 11 bases lay between the germline ends.

The chain combines TRBV6-5 with TRBJ2-5; 8 bases agree with TRBD1. Gene TRBJ2-7 matches the end of the DNA better, so the J call may be wrong. Germline V gene sequence: CDR1 MNHEY, CDR2 SVGAGI. CDR3 length: 14 residues. CDR3 in amino acids: CASKLDRERGEQYF. The CDR3 DNA reads TGTGCCAGCAAACTGGACAGGGAAAGGGGCGAGCAGTACTTC.

CDR3 amino acids: CASSVTGSYGYTF. CDR3 bases: TGTGCCAGCAGCGTCACAGGGAGCTATGGCTACACCTTC. The chain uses TRBV2 and TRBJ1-2, with D maybe TRBD1 (6 bases). Germline V CDR1 and CDR2: SNHLY, FYNNEI. This CDR3 contains 13 residues. V lost 6 bases and J 4 bases, leaving 12 bases between the germline ends.

The sample holds one count of this clone. The chain carries TRBV5-5 and TRBJ2-1; possibly TRBD1 or TRBD2 for D (5 bases each). The germline V gene encodes CDR1 SGHKS and CDR2 YYEKEE (reference sequence). Trimming cost V 0 bases and J 0 bases, with 7 bases left between them. The CDR3 extends over 15 amino acids. CDR3 bases: TGTGCCAGCAGCTTGGGGGGGAGCTCCTACAATGAGCAGTTCTTC. Its translation is CASSLGGSSYNEQFF.

J is TRBJ2-3 and V is TRBV19; TRBD2 aligns across 12 bases. Germline-derived CDR1 and CDR2 are LNHDA and SQIVND (reference sequence). The CDR3 has 16 residues. The V gene end was trimmed by 6 bases and the J gene end by 7 bases; junction bases not matched to a gene: 11. CDR3 nucleotides: TGTGCCAGTAGCGATAGACTAGCGGGAGATGGGAATACGCAGTATTTT. This codes for CASSDRLAGDGNTQYF.